Listed here are 25 T cell receptor beta chains from one sample, sequenced in a study of shared clonotypes between healthy human individuals. Produced via immunoSEQ multiplex PCR; TCRdb's table is partial and in-frame only. The repertoire holds more than 2,000,000 clones, with more than 80% as singletons. Input material: naive CD4+ T cells sorted from blood. Subset indicated: CD45RA+ positively selected. The receptors were sampled from a man aged 18 to 30 in good health.

This CDR3 reads CASSLNRESYEQYF. For the CDR3, the DNA is TGTGCCAGCTCACTTAACAGGGAGTCCTACGAGCAGTACTTC. The chain links TRBV18 to TRBJ2-7; a possible D gene is TRBD1 (6 bases). This CDR3 is 14 amino acids long. Trimming shortened V by 4 bases and J by 1 base, and 11 bases separated the two germline ends. Per the germline V gene, CDR1 is KGHSH and CDR2 is LQKENI.

This clone came up once. This chain uses TRBV7-2 with TRBJ2-2; the D gene is possibly TRBD1 (5 bases). V shed 2 bases and J shed 3 bases, with 19 bases lying between them. Germline CDR1 SGHTA, CDR2 FQGNSA. This CDR3 region has 18 residues. The chain's CDR3 is CASSLHGQDTSYTGELFF. DNA for the CDR3: TGTGCCAGCAGCTTACATGGTCAGGACACCTCCTACACCGGGGAGCTGTTTTTT.

This sequence joins TRBV5-4 and TRBJ1-1; D might be TRBD1 (5 bases). The CDR3 contains 15 residues. Germline V lookup: CDR1 SGHNT, CDR2 YYREEE (reference sequence). With 4 bases removed from V and 2 bases from J, the gap between germline ends came to 15 bases. CDR3 DNA sequence: TGTGCCAGCAGCCCTTTCTCGACAGTAAACACTGAAGCTTTCTTT. Protein: CASSPFSTVNTEAFF.

This clone showed up just a few times. Other DNA sequences of this sample code for an identical CDR3. The chain joins TRBV7-8 to TRBJ1-4; D gene ambiguous. Germline V gives CDR1 SGHVS, CDR2 FQNEAQ. The V end was cut by 1 base, the J end by 8 bases, with 8 bases between. The CDR3 consists of 13 residues. The CDR3 DNA reads TGTGCCAGCAGCTTAGGGCTTAGGGAAAAACTGTTTTTT. Protein: CASSLGLREKLFF. Full variable domain (rest looked up from reference TRBV7-8 and TRBJ1-4): GAGVSQSPRYKVAKRGQDVALRCDPISGHVSLFWYQQALGQGPEFLTYFQNEAQLDKSGLPSDRFFAERPEGSVSTLKIQRTQQEDSAVYLCASSLGLREKLFFGSGTQLSVL.

This chain uses TRBV30 with TRBJ1-1; no reliable D call. CDR1 is GTSNPN and CDR2 is SVGIG in the germline V gene (reference sequence). V shed 0 bases and J shed 0 bases, with 8 bases lying between them. CDR3 length equals 14 residues. The CDR3 bases are TGTGCCTGGAGTGTCGCCGGGTTGAACACTGAAGCTTTCTTT. Protein: CAWSVAGLNTEAFF.

The V gene is TRBV12-5, the J gene TRBJ2-5; D possibly corresponds to TRBD1 (5 bases). Trimming removed 7 bases from V and 2 bases from J, with 11 bases in between. CDR1 is LGHNT and CDR2 is FRNRAP in the germline V gene. CDR3 size: 13 residues. The DNA of the CDR3 is TGTGCTAGTGTCCGACAGTATCAAGAGACCCAGTACTTC. Translated: CASVRQYQETQYF.

The V and J genes are TRBV30 and TRBJ2-5; D is undetermined. V dropped 2 bases and J dropped 4 bases, with 11 bases sitting between them. Germline V gene lookup returns CDR1 GTSNPN and CDR2 SVGIG (reference sequence). This CDR3 region has 13 residues. Here the CDR3 reads CAWSPRKIETQYF. Written as DNA, the CDR3 is TGTGCCTGGAGTCCCCGTAAAATAGAGACCCAGTACTTC.

This CDR3 is CASSLGGSILSLYGYTF. Written as DNA, the CDR3 is TGCGCCAGCAGCTTGGGAGGGTCTATACTCTCTCTCTATGGCTACACCTTC. The V and J genes are TRBV5-1 and TRBJ1-2; no clear D gene. V gave up 0 bases and J gave up 4 bases, with 19 bases separating them. This CDR3 is built from 17 residues. Germline V gives CDR1 SGHRS, CDR2 YFSETQ.

A remark on this clone: The sample carries other DNA sequences with the same CDR3. The chain links TRBV7-2 to TRBJ2-1, with D possibly being TRBD2 (6 bases). The CDR3 runs to 12 residues. Trimming cost V 5 bases and J 9 bases, with 11 bases left between them. In germline, CDR1 is SGHTA, CDR2 FQGNSA. The CDR3 region has the DNA TGTGCCAGCAGCCCCGTGGGGGGTGAGCAGTTCTTC. Translation gives CASSPVGGEQFF.

This chain links TRBV4-1 with TRBJ1-5; D is uncertain. Germline lookup yields CDR1 MGHRA and CDR2 YSYEKL. The V end lost 0 bases, the J end lost 8 bases, and 17 bases lay between the germline ends. This CDR3 spans 16 amino acids. The chain's CDR3 is CASSQDKTRLREPQHF. In nucleotides, the CDR3 is TGCGCCAGCAGCCAAGATAAAACGCGGCTCCGGGAGCCCCAGCATTTT.

The table lists this clone with a count of one. The chain employs TRBV25-1 and TRBJ2-7, with TRBD2 matching 7 bases. After removal of 1 base from V and 3 bases from J, the junction contained 3 bases not matched to a gene. Looked up from germline, CDR1 is MGHDK and CDR2 is SYGVNS. CDR3 length equals 14 residues. The DNA for the CDR3 is TGTGCCAGCAGTGAATGGGGAGGGGTCTACGAGCAGTACTTC. Amino acids: CASSEWGGVYEQYF.

The CDR3 DNA sequence: TGTGCCATCAGTGTCGACAGGGGGACGGGATCACCCCTCCACTTT. Protein sequence: CAISVDRGTGSPLHF. The V call is TRBV10-3, the J call TRBJ1-6; 9 bases are a match to TRBD1. V lost 4 bases to trimming and J lost 10 bases; unmatched junction nucleotides: 8. Germline lookup yields CDR1 ENHRY and CDR2 SYGVKD. The CDR3 is made up of 15 amino acids.

This CDR3 is CASSFSGAPKGYGYTF. The DNA for the CDR3 is TGTGCCAGCAGTTTTAGTGGGGCCCCAAAGGGCTATGGCTACACCTTC. The chain couples TRBV5-4 to TRBJ1-2; tentative D call: TRBD1 (5 bases). This CDR3 contains 16 residues. V lost 5 bases, J lost 4 bases, and 21 bases lay in between. CDR1 and CDR2 from the germline V gene are SGHNT and YYREEE (reference sequence).

V is TRBV2 and J is TRBJ1-6, with 11 bases matching TRBD1. The CDR3 totals 14 residues. V was clipped by 6 bases and J by 10 bases; unmatched bases: 5. CDR1 SNHLY and CDR2 FYNNEI come from the germline V gene. CDR3 nucleotide sequence: TGTGCCAGCAGCGCCGGGACAGGGGGATCACCCCTCCACTTT. Encoded protein: CASSAGTGGSPLHF.

The chain links TRBV9 to TRBJ2-7, with D possibly TRBD2 on 6 matching bases. V shed 0 bases and J shed 2 bases, with 18 bases lying between them. There are 17 residues in the CDR3. Germline assignment: CDR1 SGDLS and CDR2 YYNGEE. CDR3 region: CASSVASAGTEPYEQYF. DNA for the CDR3: TGTGCCAGCAGCGTAGCTTCAGCCGGGACTGAGCCCTACGAGCAGTACTTC. Filled out from reference TRBV9 and TRBJ2-7, the complete variable domain reads DSGVTQTPKHLITATGQRVTLRCSPRSGDLSVYWYQQSLDQGLQFLIQYYNGEERAKGNILERFSAQQFPDLHSELNLSSLELGDSALYFCASSVASAGTEPYEQYFGPGTRLTVT.

The table lists this clone with a count of one. The chain carries TRBV19 and TRBJ2-7; possibly TRBD1 for D (5 bases). Germline-derived CDR1 and CDR2 are LNHDA and SQIVND (reference sequence). The CDR3 runs to 17 residues. V was shortened by 4 bases and J by 0 bases, with 19 bases between the two germline ends. CDR3 nucleotide sequence: TGTGCCAGTAGTACCGGTAGGGGCCGGACGGACTCCTACGAGCAGTACTTC. Encoded protein: CASSTGRGRTDSYEQYF.

This chain connects TRBV28 to TRBJ2-7; D tentatively fits TRBD1 or TRBD2 (5 bases each). The CDR3 sequence is 15 residues long. Germline V CDR1 and CDR2: MDHEN, SYDVKM. V was pared by 7 bases and J by 4 bases, with 20 bases between. CDR3 region: CASIPSPGLNYEQYF. In DNA, the CDR3 is TGTGCCAGCATCCCTAGCCCGGGGCTCAATTACGAGCAGTACTTC.

This chain connects TRBV28 to TRBJ2-7; 7 nucleotides align to TRBD2. The germline CDR1 and CDR2 sequences are MDHEN and SYDVKM. V gave up 8 bases and J gave up 0 bases; unmatched junction bases: 7. This CDR3 comprises 14 residues. The CDR3 protein is CASRGVGSSYEQYF. For the CDR3, the DNA is TGTGCCAGCCGGGGGGTTGGAAGCTCCTACGAGCAGTACTTC.

As regards this clone: The same CDR3 also results from other DNA sequences found in this sample. The chain is built from TRBV6-1 and TRBJ2-5; no reliable D call. V was shortened by 2 bases and J by 4 bases, with 5 bases between the two germline ends. Germline CDR1 is MNHNS and CDR2 is SASEGT. The CDR3 totals 12 residues. Here the CDR3 DNA reads TGTGCCAGCAGTGAAAGAGGAGAGACCCAGTACTTC. It translates to CASSERGETQYF.

This clone was found once. The V gene is TRBV15, the J gene TRBJ1-6, with D uncertain. Between the trimmed V and J ends, which lost 1 base and 3 bases, there was a span of 7 bases. Germline V gene sequence: CDR1 LNHNV, CDR2 YYDKDF (reference sequence). This CDR3 has 15 amino acids. CDR3 nucleotides: TGTGCCACCAGCAGAGGAGCCGACTATAATTCACCCCTCCACTTT. This codes for CATSRGADYNSPLHF.

V gene TRBV7-9 combines with J gene TRBJ1-2; D gene uncertain. Trimming pared 1 base from V and 2 bases from J, leaving 5 bases between. CDR1 and CDR2 (germline): SEHNR, FQNEAQ (reference sequence). The CDR3 totals 13 residues. CDR3 sequence (DNA): TGTGCCAGCAGCTTAGATCCGAACTATGGCTACACCTTC. It encodes CASSLDPNYGYTF.

This clone was seen a single time. This sequence joins TRBV7-2 and TRBJ1-4, with D tentatively TRBD1 (6 bases). In germline, CDR1 is SGHTA, CDR2 FQGNSA. Trimming left V 9 bases short and J 4 bases short, with 9 bases between. There are 12 residues in the CDR3. The CDR3 here is CASRDNNEKLFF. In nucleotides, the CDR3 is TGTGCCAGTCGGGACAATAATGAAAAACTGTTTTTT.

This chain joins TRBV5-3 and TRBJ2-7; D might be TRBD1 (5 bases). TRBV5-3 is identified as an open reading frame with a role that is uncertain. Trimming removed 10 bases at V and 2 bases at J, with 25 bases between. The CDR3 loop spans 16 amino acids. The CDR3 region has the DNA TGTGCCTCTCTATTGGGGCCATGGCGGAGAGCCTACGAGCAGTACTTC. Translation gives CASLLGPWRRAYEQYF.

Comment on this clone: The sample holds other DNA sequences that translate to the same CDR3. V and J are TRBV18 and TRBJ1-1, with D uncertain. Germline V gene lookup returns CDR1 KGHSH and CDR2 LQKENI. The CDR3 has 12 residues. The ends were cut back, 3 bases at V and 5 bases at J, with 7 bases in the middle. The CDR3 sequence: CASSPAGTEAFF. CDR3 sequence (DNA): TGTGCCAGCTCACCGGCGGGAACTGAAGCTTTCTTT. Drawing the rest from reference TRBV18 and TRBJ1-1, the complete variable domain is NAGVMQNPRHLVRRRGQEARLRCSPMKGHSHVYWYRQLPEEGLKFMVYLQKENIIDESGMPKERFSAEFPKEGPSILRIQQVVRGDSAAYFCASSPAGTEAFFGQGTRLTVV.

This CDR3 reads CASSLGSGGDEQYF. DNA for the CDR3: TGCGCCAGCAGCTTGGGGTCGGGAGGCGACGAGCAGTACTTC. This chain uses TRBV5-1 with TRBJ2-7; 7 bases line up with TRBD2. The ends lost 0 bases at V and 5 bases at J; junction bases unmatched: 5. The germline gives CDR1 SGHRS, CDR2 YFSETQ. This CDR3 region has 14 residues.